Below, 8 T cell receptor beta chains from the same sample are listed, as sequenced in a study of blood T cell repertoires in COVID-19. TCRdb keeps only in-frame clones here, not all; method: immunoSEQ multiplex PCR. This sample has more than 14,000 clones, with around 94% found just once. The sequenced material came from peripheral blood. The receptor set was obtained from a human donor with active COVID-19. The donor label of this sample is uncertain.

V and J are TRBV7-9 and TRBJ2-1, with 9 bases fitting TRBD1. CDR3 length: 18 residues. CDR1 SEHNR and CDR2 FQNEAQ come from the germline V gene (reference sequence). After removal of 4 bases from V and 0 bases from J, the junction contained 10 bases not matched to a gene. The CDR3 DNA reads TGTGCCAGCAGCTACCGGGACAGGGCCCCGAGCTCCTACAATGAGCAGTTCTTC. It yields the protein CASSYRDRAPSSYNEQFF. The full variable domain, its missing parts supplied by reference TRBV7-9 and TRBJ2-1, is DTGVSQNPRHKITKRGQNVTFRCDPISEHNRLYWYRQTLGQGPEFLTYFQNEAQLEKSRLLSDRFSAERPKGSFSTLEIQRTEQGDSAMYLCASSYRDRAPSSYNEQFFGPGTRLTVL.

This clone was detected only a few times. The chain employs TRBV5-4 and TRBJ2-7; 8 bases align to TRBD2. CDR3 length: 14 amino acids. Trimming cost V 0 bases and J 2 bases; bases outside gene matches: 1. CDR1 and CDR2 from the germline V gene are SGHNT and YYREEE (reference sequence). CDR3 DNA sequence: TGTGCCAGCAGCTTGGCTAGCGGGCCCTACGAGCAGTACTTC. It specifies CASSLASGPYEQYF.

This clone has only a few counts. The chain has TRBV5-1 and TRBJ1-6; tentative D call: TRBD1 (5 bases). Germline V gene lookup returns CDR1 SGHRS and CDR2 YFSETQ. The V gene lost 0 bases and the J gene lost 7 bases, with 8 bases spanning the gap. The CDR3 spans 14 residues. CDR3 DNA sequence: TGCGCCAGCAGCTTGGGGGGCCCCAATTCACCCCTCCACTTT. It encodes CASSLGGPNSPLHF.

V gene TRBV6-5 combines with J gene TRBJ2-7; tentatively, D is TRBD1 (6 bases). Trimming removed 0 bases from V and 3 bases from J, with 12 bases in between. Germline-derived CDR1 and CDR2 are MNHEY and SVGAGI. The CDR3 is 15 amino acids. This CDR3 reads CASSYSVRGGYEQYF. In DNA form, the CDR3 reads TGTGCCAGCAGTTACTCCGTCAGGGGCGGCTACGAGCAGTACTTC.

The chain uses TRBV6-6 and TRBJ1-3, with unresolved D. This CDR3 has 13 amino acids. V lost 7 bases to trimming and J lost 0 bases, with 7 bases between them. The germline V gene encodes CDR1 MNHNY and CDR2 SVGAGI (reference sequence). In DNA form, the CDR3 reads TGTGCCAGCACCGGGAACTCTGGAAACACCATATATTTT. Its protein is CASTGNSGNTIYF.

V gene TRBV20-1 combines with J gene TRBJ1-1; D is ambiguous. V lost 5 bases and J 3 bases, leaving 7 bases between the germline ends. The germline V gene encodes CDR1 DFQATT and CDR2 SNEGSKA (reference sequence). The CDR3 is 11 residues long. CDR3: CSAVRDTEAFF. CDR3 in DNA: TGCAGTGCTGTTCGGGACACTGAAGCTTTCTTT.

This sequence joins TRBV7-9 and TRBJ2-7, with 8 nucleotides matching TRBD1. Germline values: CDR1 SEHNR, CDR2 FQNEAQ (reference sequence). CDR3 length: 15 residues. V was pared by 6 bases and J by 2 bases, with 9 bases of the junction left unmatched. The CDR3 reads CASSITTGAPYEQYF. The CDR3 coding sequence is TGTGCCAGCAGTATCACGACAGGGGCCCCCTACGAGCAGTACTTC.

This chain joins TRBV25-1 and TRBJ1-2, with D possibly being TRBD1 (5 bases). The CDR3 covers 15 residues. V lost 0 bases to trimming and J lost 8 bases, with 16 bases between them. Per germline, CDR1 MGHDK and CDR2 SYGVNS. CDR3 loop: CASSEYIGQGGGYTF. CDR3 DNA sequence: TGTGCCAGCAGTGAATATATTGGGCAGGGTGGCGGCTACACCTTC.